This is a list of T cell receptor beta chains from one sample in a study of PD-1 blockade in classical Hodgkin lymphoma. Produced via immunoSEQ multiplex PCR; TCRdb's table is partial and in-frame only. The data contain around 91,000 clones, roughly nine tenths of them singletons. The source was peripheral blood mononuclear cells (PBMCs), collected at baseline. These receptors came from a human donor with classical Hodgkin lymphoma. Both conserved end residues are part of each CDR3. A D gene is named only where the DNA matches it firmly. Rows give clone size only sometimes, using once, few, many, or a class for an expanded clone.

CDR3: CASSLLGDYGYTF
DNA: TGTGCCAGCAGTTTATTGGGTGACTATGGCTACACCTTC
size: once
V: TRBV28
D: -
J: TRBJ1-2
length: 13

CDR3: CASSPSDSFVRGYTF
DNA: TGTGCCAGCAGCCCTTCCGACAGTTTTGTGCGTGGCTACACCTTC
size: -
V: TRBV6-5
D: -
J: TRBJ1-2
length: 15

CDR3: CASRFTPQGGNEQFF
DNA: TGTGCCAGCAGATTCACCCCACAGGGGGGCAATGAGCAGTTCTTC
size: -
V: TRBV6-1
D: TRBD1
J: TRBJ2-1
length: 15

CDR3: CASIPGGTQGLNQPQHF
DNA: TGTGCCAGCATCCCAGGCGGCACGCAGGGGCTTAATCAGCCCCAGCATTTT
size: few
V: TRBV28
D: -
J: TRBJ1-5
length: 17

CDR3: CASRMTGFAYEQYF
DNA: TGTGCCAGCCGTATGACAGGTTTTGCGTACGAGCAGTACTTC
size: -
V: TRBV25-1
D: -
J: TRBJ2-7
length: 14

CDR3: CASSFADGLNTEAFF
DNA: TGTGCCAGCAGCTTTGCGGACGGTCTGAACACTGAAGCTTTCTTT
size: -
V: TRBV7-2
D: -
J: TRBJ1-1
length: 15

CDR3: CASSLDTYEQYF
DNA: TGTGCCAGCAGCTTGGACACGTACGAGCAGTACTTC
size: -
V: TRBV11-2
D: -
J: TRBJ2-7
length: 12

CDR3: CASSPDHRLNEQYF
DNA: TGTGCCAGCAGTCCTGACCATAGGTTAAACGAGCAGTACTTC
size: -
V: TRBV6-5
D: -
J: TRBJ2-7
length: 14

CDR3: CASSRLAGDDHEQYF
DNA: TGTGCCAGCAGCCGACTAGCGGGAGATGATCACGAGCAGTACTTC
size: -
V: TRBV11-2
D: TRBD2
J: TRBJ2-7
length: 15

CDR3: CASSGVRDTSFVTTEQYF
DNA: TGTGCCAGCAGCGGGGTCCGGGACACATCTTTTGTAACGACCGAGCAGTACTTC
size: -
V: TRBV7-9
D: -
J: TRBJ2-7
length: 18

CDR3: CASLLNTEAFF
DNA: TGTGCCAGCCTACTGAACACTGAAGCTTTCTTT
size: few
V: TRBV2
D: -
J: TRBJ1-1
length: 11

CDR3: CASSQGLAGNNEQFF
DNA: TGCGCCAGCAGCCAAGGACTAGCGGGTAACAATGAGCAGTTCTTC
size: -
V: TRBV4-1
D: TRBD2
J: TRBJ2-1
length: 15

CDR3: CASSLERGSSYEQYF
DNA: TGTGCCAGCAGCTTAGAGCGGGGGAGCTCCTACGAGCAGTACTTC
size: -
V: TRBV7-9
D: TRBD2
J: TRBJ2-7
length: 15

CDR3: CATLRGGSPGELFF
DNA: TGTGCCACCCTCAGGGGGGGGTCCCCCGGGGAGCTGTTTTTT
size: -
V: TRBV19
D: -
J: TRBJ2-2
length: 14

CDR3: CASSLSANRAYSNQPQHF
DNA: TGTGCCAGCAGCTTATCGGCCAACAGGGCTTATAGCAATCAGCCCCAGCATTTT
size: -
V: TRBV7-8
D: -
J: TRBJ1-5
length: 18

CDR3: CASSQAGVNTGELFF
DNA: TGCGCCAGCAGCCAAGCGGGAGTGAACACCGGGGAGCTGTTTTTT
size: -
V: TRBV4-1
D: -
J: TRBJ2-2
length: 15

CDR3: CASSLNLGGYTF
DNA: TGCGCCAGCAGCCTCAACTTAGGTGGCTACACCTTC
size: once
V: TRBV5-1
D: -
J: TRBJ1-2
length: 12

CDR3: CASSRTGGIADTQYF
DNA: TGTGCCAGCAGTCGGACAGGGGGCATCGCAGATACGCAGTATTTT
size: -
V: TRBV11-2
D: TRBD1
J: TRBJ2-3
length: 15

CDR3: CASSQDSRGLGNTIYF
DNA: TGCGCCAGCAGCCAAGATAGTCGGGGGCTCGGAAACACCATATATTTT
size: -
V: TRBV4-3
D: -
J: TRBJ1-3
length: 16

CDR3: CASSSWEREGRDPGELFF
DNA: TGTGCCAGCAGCTCCTGGGAACGGGAGGGCCGAGACCCCGGGGAGCTGTTTTTT
size: -
V: TRBV7-6
D: TRBD2
J: TRBJ2-2
length: 18

CDR3: CASSHRGWNTEAFF
DNA: TGTGCCAGCAGCCATAGGGGATGGAACACTGAAGCTTTCTTT
size: -
V: TRBV13
D: -
J: TRBJ1-1
length: 14

CDR3: CASSYSDRGEYGYTF
DNA: TGTGCCAGCAGTTACTCCGACAGGGGAGAATATGGCTACACCTTC
size: few
V: TRBV6-5
D: TRBD1
J: TRBJ1-2
length: 15

CDR3: CASSRWTGDTEAFF
DNA: TGTGCCAGCAGTCGCTGGACAGGGGACACTGAAGCTTTCTTT
size: -
V: TRBV27
D: TRBD1
J: TRBJ1-1
length: 14

CDR3: CASSLAGGTTYEQYF
DNA: TGTGCCAGCAGCTTAGCAGGGGGGACGACCTACGAGCAGTACTTC
size: -
V: TRBV7-2
D: -
J: TRBJ2-7
length: 15

CDR3: CASSNPAGTGARYKQYF
DNA: TGTGCCAGTAGTAACCCAGCCGGTACAGGGGCACGGTACAAGCAGTACTTC
size: -
V: TRBV19
D: TRBD1
J: TRBJ2-7
length: 17

CDR3: CASSPPVSGTLLSYNEQFF
DNA: TGTGCCAGTAGTCCCCCTGTTAGCGGGACGCTCCTCTCCTACAATGAGCAGTTCTTC
size: -
V: TRBV19
D: TRBD2
J: TRBJ2-1
length: 19

CDR3: CASRGQGPIYGYTF
DNA: TGTGCCAGCAGGGGACAGGGACCCATCTATGGCTACACCTTC
size: -
V: TRBV28
D: TRBD1
J: TRBJ1-2
length: 14

CDR3: CAWSFTSSEQYF
DNA: TGTGCCTGGAGTTTCACTAGTTCCGAGCAGTACTTC
size: -
V: TRBV30
D: -
J: TRBJ2-7
length: 12

CDR3: CASSSSGGDTDTQYF
DNA: TGTGCCAGCAGTTCTAGCGGAGGAGACACAGATACGCAGTATTTT
size: -
V: TRBV27
D: TRBD2
J: TRBJ2-3
length: 15

CDR3: CAISESLGTGLRELFF
DNA: TGTGCCATCAGTGAGTCTTTAGGAACAGGGCTCCGGGAGCTGTTTTTT
size: -
V: TRBV10-3
D: -
J: TRBJ2-2
length: 16

CDR3: CASSEPLGGTSTDTQYF
DNA: TGTGCCAGCAGTGAACCCCTTGGCGGAACTAGCACAGATACGCAGTATTTT
size: -
V: TRBV2
D: -
J: TRBJ2-3
length: 17

CDR3: CASSANPNGYTF
DNA: TGTGCCAGCAGTGCTAACCCTAATGGCTACACCTTC
size: -
V: TRBV6-1
D: -
J: TRBJ1-2
length: 12

CDR3: CASSPTQLAGGVVTDTQYF
DNA: TGTGCCAGCAGCCCTACCCAACTAGCGGGAGGGGTAGTGACAGATACGCAGTATTTT
size: -
V: TRBV4-2
D: TRBD2
J: TRBJ2-3
length: 19

CDR3: CASSYSTLNTEAFF
DNA: TGTGCCAGCAGTTACTCAACCCTGAACACTGAAGCTTTCTTT
size: -
V: TRBV6-5
D: -
J: TRBJ1-1
length: 14

CDR3: CASSFFTENTEAFF
DNA: TGCGCCAGCAGCTTCTTTACCGAGAACACTGAAGCTTTCTTT
size: -
V: TRBV5-1
D: -
J: TRBJ1-1
length: 14

CDR3: CASSHGTGAITDTQYF
DNA: TGTGCCAGCAGCCACGGAACAGGGGCCATTACGGATACGCAGTATTTT
size: -
V: TRBV14
D: TRBD1
J: TRBJ2-3
length: 16

CDR3: CASSRFGTGNNQPQHF
DNA: TGTGCCAGCAGCCGTTTCGGGACAGGGAACAATCAGCCCCAGCATTTT
size: -
V: TRBV5-5
D: TRBD1
J: TRBJ1-5
length: 16

CDR3: CASSRTSGFNDEQFF
DNA: TGTGCCAGCAGTCGGACTAGCGGTTTTAACGATGAGCAGTTCTTC
size: -
V: TRBV6-1
D: TRBD2
J: TRBJ2-1
length: 15

CDR3: CASSRDTYGYTF
DNA: TGTGCCAGCAGTCGGGACACGTATGGCTACACCTTC
size: -
V: TRBV28
D: -
J: TRBJ1-2
length: 12

CDR3: CASSPDGGMNTEAFF
DNA: TGCGCCAGCAGCCCGGACGGGGGGATGAACACTGAAGCTTTCTTT
size: -
V: TRBV4-1
D: -
J: TRBJ1-1
length: 15

CDR3: CASRTGQIDPYEQYF
DNA: TGCGCCAGCAGGACCGGACAGATTGACCCCTACGAGCAGTACTTC
size: -
V: TRBV5-1
D: -
J: TRBJ2-7
length: 15

CDR3: CASSYGQVGAYEQYF
DNA: TGTGCCAGCAGTTACGGGCAGGTTGGGGCCTACGAGCAGTACTTC
size: once
V: TRBV6-6
D: -
J: TRBJ2-7
length: 15

CDR3: CAWRRTGGIEAFF
DNA: TGTGCCTGGAGGAGGACAGGGGGCATTGAAGCTTTCTTT
size: -
V: TRBV30
D: TRBD1
J: TRBJ1-1
length: 13